This T cell receptor (beta chain) was retrieved from a study of vaccination effects on CD4 cells after COVID-19. Antigen-specific CD4+ T cells expanded by the ViraFEST assay with viral peptide pools were then sequenced. Investigators separated out CD4+ T cells once around nine days of culture had passed. Recipients of the vaccine had no prior SARS-CoV-2 infection and negative nucleocapsid antibodies. Researchers reported culturing 2.1 million or so PBMC in each well, adding 9 to 10 IU/ml IL-2 and 10 ug/ml peptides. It was on days 3 and 7 that half the medium was replaced with IL-2 medium. Measured with immunoSEQ multiplex PCR; TCRdb has only the in-frame clones, and not every one. The data hold tens of thousands of clones, with about two thirds observed a single time. Findings of the study overall: Few convalescent patients were studied, and early post-infection samples were lacking. Cross-reaction with common cold coronaviruses was seen in only 1 of 255 vaccine-induced clones from healthy vaccinees.

On this clone: What it binds is unknown.

Sample: CD4+ T cells from PBMCs cultured with SARS-CoV-2 spike peptides, taken before COVID-19 vaccination. The receptor's source is a human donor who received a COVID-19 vaccine.

CDR3 sequence reads: CASSYLVRTHEQYF. CDR3 DNA: TGTGCCAGCAGTTACCTAGTCAGGACTCACGAGCAGTACTTC. The chain recombines TRBV6-2 or TRBV6-3 with TRBJ2-7, with a weak D call TRBD2 (5 bases). The V end lost 2 bases, the J end lost 5 bases, and 13 bases lay between the germline ends. Germline CDR1 is MNHEY and CDR2 is SVGEGT. The CDR3 length is 14 residues.